Below, 5 T cell receptor beta chains from the same sample are listed, as sequenced in a study of blood T cell repertoires in COVID-19 (TCRdb year 2020). The library was produced with the immunoSEQ multiplex PCR assay. The source is immuneACCESS, and TCRdb retained only in-frame sequences with V and J called. Part of the clones is not carried over; for the studies checked, unresolved V genes explain less than half of this, and the remainder is unexplained. This sample is represented by roughly 400,000 clones; around nine tenths of them were singletons. The ten largest clones take up about 10% of the sample. The source material was PBMCs or T cells enriched from blood (not recorded which). These receptors originate from a woman aged 45-65 years who had recovered from COVID-19.

The chain employs TRBV7-2 and TRBJ1-2; D is perhaps TRBD1 (5 bases). V was pared by 5 bases and J by 6 bases, with 10 bases between. Germline V lookup: CDR1 SGHTA, CDR2 FQGNSA. The CDR3 runs to 12 residues. The CDR3 DNA sequence: TGTGCCAGCAGCGAGCAGGGCCATGGCTACACCTTC. Translated: CASSEQGHGYTF.

This chain connects TRBV7-8 to TRBJ1-1, with D unresolved. This CDR3 has 16 amino acids. CDR1 is SGHVS, CDR2 FQNEAQ, per germline. Trimming shortened V by 1 base and J by 7 bases, and 19 bases separated the two germline ends. The CDR3 coding sequence is TGTGCCAGCAGCTTAGTACCCCGCGAGGGCACTTATGAAGCTTTCTTT. This codes for CASSLVPREGTYEAFF.

The chain is built from TRBV19 and TRBJ1-1; the match to TRBD1 covers 10 bases. V gave up 5 bases and J gave up 10 bases; unmatched junction bases: 7. The germline gives CDR1 LNHDA, CDR2 SQIVND (reference sequence). The CDR3 is made up of 13 amino acids. This CDR3 is CASSRGQGVVAFF. The CDR3 nucleotides are TGTGCCAGTAGTCGAGGACAGGGGGTTGTAGCTTTCTTT.

This clone came up a few times. The rearrangement joins TRBV6-5 to TRBJ1-1, with 10 bases identical to TRBD1. Germline CDR1 MNHEY, CDR2 SVGAGI. J gave up 8 bases and V 6 bases, and 6 bases lay outside the gene matches. The length of the CDR3 is 13 residues. CDR3 loop: CASSGTGVLEAFF. For the CDR3, the DNA is TGTGCCAGCAGCGGGACAGGGGTTCTGGAAGCTTTCTTT.

The chain recombines TRBV20-1 with TRBJ2-3, with TRBD2 matching 7 bases. From germline, CDR1 is DFQATT and CDR2 SNEGSKA (reference sequence). The CDR3 consists of 16 residues. The junction had 16 bases not matched to a gene; V was cut back by 3 bases and J by 7 bases. The CDR3 nucleotides read TGCAGTGCTAGTCGGGTCGGGGGGAACCGGGGAAATACGCAGTATTTT. Protein sequence: CSASRVGGNRGNTQYF.